Presented here are 28 T cell receptor beta chains from one specimen sequenced in a study of blood T cells in healthy people across ages. Combining a sample-barcoded 5' primer with a J-beta primer mix, a second PCR ran for roughly 7 to 12 cycles. TCRdb independently ran MiXCR on the 5' RACE reads; one entry per CDR3 protein. The table has under 2,000,000 distinct CDR3 sequences, around 48% seen once. Sample: blood. These receptors all stem from a woman aged 40 to 50 in good health.

The sample holds a few counts of this clonotype. The V gene is TRBV20-1, the J gene TRBJ2-1; possibly TRBD2 for D (5 bases). The CDR3 totals 14 residues. Trimming left V 4 bases short and J 5 bases short, with 15 bases between. CDR1 is DFQATT and CDR2 is SNEGSKA in the germline V gene (reference sequence). The CDR3, as DNA: TGCAGTGCTACCCAGGCTAGCAATGACAATGAGCAGTTCTTC. Translating it yields CSATQASNDNEQFF.

The rearrangement joins TRBV28 to TRBJ1-2; unclear D gene. Trimming took 3 bases from V and 3 from J, leaving 8 bases between them. This CDR3 spans 13 amino acids. CDR1 MDHEN and CDR2 SYDVKM come from the germline V gene. The CDR3 region has the DNA TGTGCCAGCAGTTTGGAGGAGGACTATGGCTACACCTTC. Amino acid sequence: CASSLEEDYGYTF.

The chain has TRBV7-2 and TRBJ2-3; TRBD2 agrees at 14 bases. The CDR3 covers 20 residues. From germline, CDR1 is SGHTA and CDR2 FQGNSA. V was pared by 5 bases and J by 0 bases, with 13 bases of the junction left unmatched. As DNA, the CDR3 is TGTGCCAGCAGCCTACTGATGGGACTAGCGGGGGATCCTAGCACAGATACGCAGTATTTT. It is translated as CASSLLMGLAGDPSTDTQYF. Full variable domain (missing parts from reference TRBV7-2 and TRBJ2-3): GAGVSQSPSNKVTEKGKDVELRCDPISGHTALYWYRQSLGQGLEFLIYFQGNSAPDKSGLPSDRFSAERTGGSVSTLTIQRTQQEDSAVYLCASSLLMGLAGDPSTDTQYFGPGTRLTVL.

As to this clonotype: One junction end does not reproduce the germline sequence, and a read error may be involved. This rearrangement joins TRBV12-3 or TRBV12-4 to TRBJ2-3; tentative D call: TRBD1 (6 bases). There are 16 residues in the CDR3. The CDR3 loop reads CACSRGTGWGTDTQYF. The CDR3 coding sequence is TGTGCCTGCAGTAGGGGAACAGGGTGGGGCACAGATACGCAGTATTTT.

V gene TRBV13 combines with J gene TRBJ1-2, with D perhaps TRBD1 (5 bases). Trimming shortened V by 4 bases and J by 1 base, and 25 bases separated the two germline ends. Looked up from germline, CDR1 is PRHDT and CDR2 is FYEKMQ (reference sequence). This CDR3 comprises 19 residues. The CDR3 region has the DNA TGTGCCAGCAGCTCGGAGACGACGAGGGACCCTATCAGTAACTATGGCTACACCTTC. Translating gives CASSSETTRDPISNYGYTF.

DNA of the CDR3: TGTGCCAGCAGCCAAGATTCAACCGCCTACGAGCAGTACTTC. Translation: CASSQDSTAYEQYF. This sequence joins TRBV14 and TRBJ2-7; D is undetermined. V lost 0 bases, J lost 2 bases, and 8 bases lay in between. The CDR3 is 14 amino acids. Per germline, CDR1 SGHDN and CDR2 FVKESK.

The CDR3 DNA is TGCGCCAGCAGCCCCCAGAGCGGGGGGAACACCGGGGAGCTGTTTTTT. The encoded protein is CASSPQSGGNTGELFF. The chain couples TRBV5-1 to TRBJ2-2, with 8 positions matching TRBD2. Germline-derived CDR1 and CDR2 are SGHRS and YFSETQ. Losses at the gene ends were 4 bases for V and 1 base for J; bases not matched to a gene: 6. There are 16 residues in the CDR3.

The chain links TRBV7-2 to TRBJ2-2; 9 bases fit TRBD2. CDR1 SGHTA and CDR2 FQGNSA come from the germline V gene. The J segment lost 7 bases and the V segment lost 2 bases, leaving 8 bases of the junction unmatched. This CDR3 is built from 16 residues. CDR3 in amino acids: CASSLTGTSFVGELFF. CDR3 nucleotides: TGTGCCAGCAGCTTAACCGGGACTAGCTTCGTCGGGGAGCTGTTTTTT. Filled out from reference TRBV7-2 and TRBJ2-2, the complete variable domain reads GAGVSQSPSNKVTEKGKDVELRCDPISGHTALYWYRQSLGQGLEFLIYFQGNSAPDKSGLPSDRFSAERTGGSVSTLTIQRTQQEDSAVYLCASSLTGTSFVGELFFGEGSRLTVL.

This clonotype was counted only a few times. V usage is TRBV29-1 and J usage is TRBJ2-7, with TRBD1 matching 7 bases. Germline assignment: CDR1 SQVTM and CDR2 ANQGSEA. V was clipped by 4 bases and J by 3 bases; unmatched bases: 6. The CDR3 is made up of 13 amino acids. CDR3 sequence (DNA): TGCAGCGTTGCTGGCAGGGGGTTCTACGAGCAGTACTTC. It encodes CSVAGRGFYEQYF.

This chain uses TRBV5-1 with TRBJ2-1, with 8 bases lining up with TRBD1. V was clipped by 4 bases and J by 9 bases; unmatched bases: 9. Germline-derived CDR1 and CDR2 are SGHRS and YFSETQ. The CDR3 sequence is 14 residues long. DNA for the CDR3: TGCGCCAGCAGCGACGGACAGGGCATCAGTGAGCAGTTCTTC. It yields the protein CASSDGQGISEQFF.

The CDR3 loop reads CASSPRTADNSPLHF. CDR3 DNA: TGTGCCAGCAGCCCCCGTACGGCCGATAATTCACCCCTCCACTTT. This chain connects TRBV7-2 to TRBJ1-6; D gene uncertain. Trimming pared 5 bases from V and 5 bases from J, leaving 13 bases between. The CDR3 totals 15 residues. Germline CDR1 and CDR2: SGHTA and FQGNSA.

This clonotype has only a few counts. The chain carries TRBV3-1 and TRBJ2-5; 11 bases are shared with TRBD2. The germline V gene encodes CDR1 LGHDT and CDR2 YNNKEL (reference sequence). This CDR3 has 15 amino acids. V shed 3 bases and J 2 bases; nucleotides not matched to a gene: 2. The CDR3: CASSHLAGGQETQYF. CDR3 DNA sequence: TGTGCCAGCAGCCACCTAGCGGGGGGTCAAGAGACCCAGTACTTC.

This clonotype was recorded only once. The gene calls are TRBV24-1 and TRBJ2-1; no clear D. Germline V CDR1 and CDR2: KGHDR, SFDVKD. This CDR3 is built from 13 residues. Trimming removed 3 bases from V and 5 bases from J, with 7 bases in between. The DNA of the CDR3 is TGTGCCACCAGTGATGGGGAAGACAATGAGCAGTTCTTC. Translating gives CATSDGEDNEQFF.

This clonotype showed up just a few times. The chain is built from TRBV20-1 and TRBJ2-4, with unresolved D. The CDR3 spans 14 residues. Trimming removed 8 bases at V and 0 bases at J, with 14 bases between. Germline CDR1 reads DFQATT; CDR2 reads SNEGSKA (reference sequence). The CDR3 sequence: CSPRAPVAKNIQYF. The DNA of the CDR3 is TGCAGTCCAAGGGCTCCTGTAGCCAAAAACATTCAGTACTTC.

The chain links TRBV4-2 to TRBJ1-2; weak D call: TRBD1 (6 bases). The length of the CDR3 is 16 residues. The ends were cut back, 0 bases at V and 4 bases at J, with 15 bases in the middle. Germline V CDR1 and CDR2: LGHNA, YNFKEQ. The CDR3 sequence: CASSQDSRGHLYGYTF. The CDR3 DNA reads as TGTGCCAGCAGCCAAGACTCTCGGGGACATCTCTATGGCTACACCTTC.

This rearrangement joins TRBV5-1 to TRBJ2-5; a weak D match, TRBD1 (6 bases). This CDR3 has 15 residues. V gave up 7 bases and J gave up 2 bases, with 18 bases separating them. The V gene's germline CDR1 is SGHRS and CDR2 YFSETQ. CDR3 in amino acids: CASVQGQGRQETQYF. The CDR3 DNA reads as TGCGCCAGCGTCCAGGGGCAGGGGCGGCAAGAGACCCAGTACTTC.

This clonotype came up many times. The chain is built from TRBV10-3 and TRBJ2-7, with 7 bases aligning to TRBD1. J was trimmed by 0 bases and V by 0 bases; bases with no gene match: 14. The germline CDR1 and CDR2 sequences are ENHRY and SYGVKD. The length of the CDR3 is 19 residues. CDR3 coding DNA: TGTGCCATCAGTGAGTCCATGTCGGCCGGGACAGAGCTCTCCTACGAGCAGTACTTC. It is translated as CAISESMSAGTELSYEQYF.

CDR3 DNA sequence: TGTGCCAGCAGTTCGACTAGCGGGAGGGGTGGTGAGCAGTTCTTC. It is translated as CASSSTSGRGGEQFF. This chain joins TRBV7-2 and TRBJ2-1; 14 nucleotides match TRBD2. With V trimmed by 6 bases and J by 9 bases, 7 bases remained unmatched. Germline CDR1 SGHTA, CDR2 FQGNSA. CDR3 length equals 15 residues. Based on the CDR3 plus reference TRBV7-2 and TRBJ2-1, the full variable domain is GAGVSQSPSNKVTEKGKDVELRCDPISGHTALYWYRQSLGQGLEFLIYFQGNSAPDKSGLPSDRFSAERTGGSVSTLTIQRTQQEDSAVYLCASSSTSGRGGEQFFGPGTRLTVL.

The chain carries TRBV20-1 and TRBJ2-3; 8 positions agree with TRBD2. CDR1 and CDR2 (germline): DFQATT, SNEGSKA (reference sequence). This CDR3 has 13 amino acids. The trim removed 1 base at V and 5 bases at J, leaving 2 bases unmatched. The CDR3 spells CSARVGGGDTQYF. The CDR3 DNA reads as TGCAGTGCTAGAGTCGGGGGGGGAGATACGCAGTATTTT.

The chain carries TRBV12-3 or TRBV12-4 and TRBJ2-3; TRBD2 might be the D (6 bases). The CDR3 has 12 residues. V was clipped by 6 bases and J by 5 bases, with 9 bases between them. The CDR3 protein is CASRLGGDTQYF. For the CDR3, the DNA is TGTGCCAGCAGATTGGGGGGAGATACGCAGTATTTT.

This chain joins TRBV10-1 and TRBJ1-6, with 7 bases aligning to TRBD1. The CDR3 length is 15 residues. The germline gives CDR1 WNHNN, CDR2 SYGVQD (reference sequence). After removal of 4 bases from V and 10 bases from J, the junction contained 10 bases not matched to a gene. CDR3 nucleotides: TGCGCCAGCAGTGTCTCGAGACAGGGACAATCACCCCTCCACTTT. Protein: CASSVSRQGQSPLHF.

This clonotype has a handful of counts. This chain uses TRBV20-1 with TRBJ1-2; D is unclear. Trimming took 4 bases from V and 4 from J, leaving 19 bases between them. The CDR3 covers 15 residues. Germline V gene data show CDR1 as DFQATT and CDR2 as SNEGSKA (reference sequence). CDR3 sequence: CSAKGDTPGGYGYTF. The CDR3 DNA follows: TGCAGTGCTAAGGGCGACACCCCGGGTGGCTATGGCTACACCTTC.

The chain uses TRBV28 and TRBJ2-4, with D perhaps TRBD1 (6 bases). The DNA end favors TRBJ2-7, so the J call may be wrong. The length of the CDR3 is 15 residues. Germline values: CDR1 MDHEN, CDR2 SYDVKM. This CDR3 is CASKGQGSTTGEQYF. CDR3 DNA sequence: TGTGCCAGCAAGGGACAAGGGTCAACTACTGGCGAGCAGTACTTC.

This chain links TRBV24-1 with TRBJ1-1; D not certain. V lost 2 bases and J lost 0, with 12 bases in between. This CDR3 region has 16 residues. The germline V gene has CDR1 KGHDR and CDR2 SFDVKD. The CDR3 here is CATSDSRTDMNTEAFF. For the CDR3, the DNA is TGTGCCACCAGTGATTCCAGGACGGATATGAACACTGAAGCTTTCTTT.

This clonotype turned up a few times. This chain uses TRBV5-1 with TRBJ2-3; 11 positions match TRBD2. This CDR3 has 18 amino acids. The V gene's germline CDR1 is SGHRS and CDR2 YFSETQ. V lost 6 bases to trimming and J lost 2 bases; unmatched junction nucleotides: 14. The CDR3 bases are TGCGCCAGCAATTCCCTCAGTCTAGCGGGGGGAACCACAGATACGCAGTATTTT. Translated: CASNSLSLAGGTTDTQYF.

The V gene is TRBV5-1, the J gene TRBJ2-7; 8 bases line up with TRBD1. Germline-derived CDR1 and CDR2 are SGHRS and YFSETQ. The J segment lost 2 bases and the V segment lost 5 bases, leaving 6 bases of the junction unmatched. There are 14 residues in the CDR3. The CDR3 nucleotides are TGCGCCAGCAGGGACAGGGAAACTCCCTACGAGCAGTACTTC. Protein product: CASRDRETPYEQYF.

The rearrangement joins TRBV9 to TRBJ1-2; the D gene is possibly TRBD1 (6 bases). This CDR3 has 15 residues. The V and J ends lost 0 bases and 2 bases respectively, with 11 bases between them. Per the germline V gene, CDR1 is SGDLS and CDR2 is YYNGEE. The CDR3 sequence is CASSVGVQGNYGYTF. CDR3 nucleotides: TGTGCCAGCAGCGTAGGGGTACAGGGCAACTATGGCTACACCTTC.

The rearrangement links TRBV12-3 or TRBV12-4 to TRBJ1-2, with 9 nucleotides matching TRBD1. The CDR3 is 16 amino acids. Trimming cost V 0 bases and J 4 bases; bases outside gene matches: 6. The CDR3 is CASSLARGTGTYGYTF. The CDR3 DNA follows: TGTGCCAGCAGTTTAGCGAGGGGGACAGGGACCTATGGCTACACCTTC.